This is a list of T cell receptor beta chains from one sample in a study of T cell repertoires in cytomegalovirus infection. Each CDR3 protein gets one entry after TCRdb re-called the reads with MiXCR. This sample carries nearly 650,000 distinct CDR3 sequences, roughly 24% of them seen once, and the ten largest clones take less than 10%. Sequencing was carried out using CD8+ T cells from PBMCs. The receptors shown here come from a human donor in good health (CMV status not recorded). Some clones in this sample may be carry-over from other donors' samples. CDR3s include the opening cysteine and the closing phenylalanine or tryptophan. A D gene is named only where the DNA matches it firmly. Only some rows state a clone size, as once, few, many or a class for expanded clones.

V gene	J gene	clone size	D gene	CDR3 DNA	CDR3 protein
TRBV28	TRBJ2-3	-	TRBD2	TGTGCCAGCAGTTTGCTAGCGGGGGGCCGGGGCACAGATACGCAGTATTTT	CASSLLAGGRGTDTQYF
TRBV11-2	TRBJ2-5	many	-	TGTGCCAGCAGCCACCGATGGGAGACCCAGTACTTC	CASSHRWETQYF
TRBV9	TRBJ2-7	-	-	TGTGCCAGCAGCGTAGCGCAGGGAAACTACGAGCAGTACTTC	CASSVAQGNYEQYF
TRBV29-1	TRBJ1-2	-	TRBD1	TGCAGCGTTGAAGGCCGGACATTAACGGGACAGATCGGCTATGGCTACACCTTC	CSVEGRTLTGQIGYGYTF
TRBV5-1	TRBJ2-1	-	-	TGCGCCAGCAGCTGGAATCTTGACATATCCGATGAGCAGTTCTTC	CASSWNLDISDEQFF
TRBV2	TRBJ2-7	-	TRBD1	TGTGCCAGCAGTGAAGGGGACAGTCTGGGCGAGCAGTACTTC	CASSEGDSLGEQYF
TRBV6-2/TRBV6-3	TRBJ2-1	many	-	TGTGCCAGCAGTTACTCAACTAACTACAATGAGCAGTTCTTC	CASSYSTNYNEQFF
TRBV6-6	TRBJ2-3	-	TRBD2	TGTGCCAGCAGTTACTCTCTCGGGACTAGCGGACTCACAGATACGCAGTATTTT	CASSYSLGTSGLTDTQYF
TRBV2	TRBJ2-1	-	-	TGTGCCACCCCGGCTAGCGAGGGGAACGGTGAGCAGTTCTTC	CATPASEGNGEQFF
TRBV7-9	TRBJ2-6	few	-	TGTGCCAGCAGCGGAGAAGCTGACTCTGGGGCCAACGTCCTGACTTTC	CASSGEADSGANVLTF
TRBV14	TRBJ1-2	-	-	TGTGCCAGCAGCTCGGGGCAGGGGTACCGCGGCTACACCTTC	CASSSGQGYRGYTF
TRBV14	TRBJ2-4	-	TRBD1	TGTGCCAGCAGCCTATGGGACAGTGAAAACATTCAGTACTTC	CASSLWDSENIQYF
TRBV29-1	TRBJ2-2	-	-	TGCAGCGTTACCTTCACCGGGGAGCTGTTTTTT	CSVTFTGELFF
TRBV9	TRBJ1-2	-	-	TGTGCCAGCAGCGTAGATGACGTTTTGGGCTATGGCTACACCTTC	CASSVDDVLGYGYTF
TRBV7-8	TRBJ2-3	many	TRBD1	TGTGCCAGCAACCCAGGGGGACAGTACACAGATACGCAGTATTTT	CASNPGGQYTDTQYF
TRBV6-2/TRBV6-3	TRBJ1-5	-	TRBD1	TGTGCCAGCAGCCTACCCGGGACAGGCAATCAGCCCCAGCATTTT	CASSLPGTGNQPQHF
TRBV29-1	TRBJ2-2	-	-	TGCAGCGGCTTAGACTCAGACACCGGGGAGCTGTTTTTT	CSGLDSDTGELFF
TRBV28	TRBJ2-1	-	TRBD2	TGTGCCAGCAGTTTATTGGGAACTAGCGGGGGAGAGCAGTTCTTC	CASSLLGTSGGEQFF
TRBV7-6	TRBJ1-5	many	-	TGTGCCAGCAGCTTAGTAGGGAGGGATGGATCGCCCCAGCATTTT	CASSLVGRDGSPQHF
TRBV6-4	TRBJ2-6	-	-	-	CASSSSGSGTNVLTF
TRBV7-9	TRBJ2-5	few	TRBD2	TGTGCCAGCAGCTTGTCGGGGGGGCACGAGACCCAGTACTTC	CASSLSGGHETQYF
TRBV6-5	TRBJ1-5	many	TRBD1	TGTGCCAGCAGTCGGACAGGGGCGACCCTTTATAGCAATCAGCCCCAGCATTTT	CASSRTGATLYSNQPQHF
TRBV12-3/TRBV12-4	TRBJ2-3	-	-	TGTGCCAACGACCCCTCCGGGACCCCATCGCAGTATTTT	CANDPSGTPSQYF
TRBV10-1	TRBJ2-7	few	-	TGCGCCAGCAGTGAGGACCCGTACTCCTACGAGCAGTACTTC	CASSEDPYSYEQYF
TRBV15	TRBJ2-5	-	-	TGTGCCACCAGCAGAGATGGAAGGGGGGGTGAGACCCAGTACTTC	CATSRDGRGGETQYF
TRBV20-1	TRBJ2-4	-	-	TGCAGTGCTAGAGTTTTAAGTTTCGGAGGGGACAAAAACATTCAGTACTTC	CSARVLSFGGDKNIQYF
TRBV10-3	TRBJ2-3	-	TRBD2	TGTGCCATCAGTGATGGGCTAGCGGGGGGGAACACAGATACGCAGTATTTT	CAISDGLAGGNTDTQYF
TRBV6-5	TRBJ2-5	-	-	TGTGCCAGCAGTTACTCGACGGGGTCGGAGACCCAGTACTTC	CASSYSTGSETQYF
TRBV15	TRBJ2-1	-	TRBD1	TGTGCCACCAGCAGAGAAAGAAGGGACAGGACCAAAAATGAGCAGTTCTTC	CATSRERRDRTKNEQFF
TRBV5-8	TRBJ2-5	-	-	TGTGCCAGCAGCTCGGAGGAGTGGGGGTTTAGAGGAGAGACCCAGTACTTC	CASSSEEWGFRGETQYF
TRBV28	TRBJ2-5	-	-	TGTGCCCCCCAGGAGGGGACAGTCCTTTGTCAAGAGACCCAGTACTTC	CAPQEGTVLCQETQYF
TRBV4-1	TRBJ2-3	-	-	TGCGCCAGCAGCCAAGATCCGGATAGGTTCAGCACAGATACGCAGTATTTT	CASSQDPDRFSTDTQYF
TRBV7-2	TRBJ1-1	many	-	TGTGCCAGCAGCTTTTGGTTGAACACTGAAGCTTTCTTT	CASSFWLNTEAFF
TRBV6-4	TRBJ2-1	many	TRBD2	TGTGCCAGCAGTCGGACTAGCGGGGGCGTCAATGAGCAGTTCTTC	CASSRTSGGVNEQFF
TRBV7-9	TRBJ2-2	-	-	TGTGCCAGCAGCCCATCGTGGCTAGGGGCGAACACCGGGGAGCTGTTTTTT	CASSPSWLGANTGELFF
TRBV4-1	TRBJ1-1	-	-	TGCGCCAGCAGCCCGACGCACTTGAACACTGAAGCTTTCTTT	CASSPTHLNTEAFF
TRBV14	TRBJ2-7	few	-	TGTGCCAGCAGCCAAGTTCTTTTCTACGAGCAGTACTTC	CASSQVLFYEQYF